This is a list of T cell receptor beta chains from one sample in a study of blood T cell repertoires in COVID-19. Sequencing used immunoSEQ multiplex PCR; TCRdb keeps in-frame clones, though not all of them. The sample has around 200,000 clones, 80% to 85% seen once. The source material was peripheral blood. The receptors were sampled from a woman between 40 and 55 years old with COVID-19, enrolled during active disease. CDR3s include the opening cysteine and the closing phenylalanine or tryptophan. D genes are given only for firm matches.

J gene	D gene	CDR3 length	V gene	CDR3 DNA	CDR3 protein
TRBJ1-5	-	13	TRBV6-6	TGTGCCAGCAATCAACTGGAGTCCCAGCCCCAGCATTTT	CASNQLESQPQHF
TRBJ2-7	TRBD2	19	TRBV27	TGTGCCAGCAGTTTCGGGGCTAGCGGGAGTCGCCTAAGCTCCTACGAGCAGTACTTC	CASSFGASGSRLSSYEQYF
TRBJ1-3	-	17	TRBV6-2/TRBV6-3	TGTGCCAGCAGCGACCTCAGGCTTTCCCCCTCTGGAAACACCATATATTTT	CASSDLRLSPSGNTIYF
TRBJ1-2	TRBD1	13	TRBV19	TGTGCCAGTAGCTTTGCAGGGGGATATGGCTACACCTTC	CASSFAGGYGYTF
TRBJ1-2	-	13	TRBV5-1	TGCGCCAGCAGACAGGCGGTCAACTATGGCTACACCTTC	CASRQAVNYGYTF
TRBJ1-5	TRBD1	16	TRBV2	TGTGCCAGCAGTGAAAGGACAGGGGGGAGCAATCAGCCCCAGCATTTT	CASSERTGGSNQPQHF
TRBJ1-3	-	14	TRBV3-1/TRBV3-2	TGTGCCAGCAGCCAAGGAGGGTTGGGAAACACCATATATTTT	CASSQGGLGNTIYF
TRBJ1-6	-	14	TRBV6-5	TGTGCCAGCTCCACAGCTTTGGGTAATTCACCCCTCCACTTT	CASSTALGNSPLHF
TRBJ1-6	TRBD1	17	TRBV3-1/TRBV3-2	TGTGCCAGCAGCTTCAGTCGGACAGGCTTCAATAATTCACCCCTCCACTTT	CASSFSRTGFNNSPLHF
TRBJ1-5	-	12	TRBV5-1	TGCGCCAGGACCTTCGGCGGTCAGCCCCAGCATTTT	CARTFGGQPQHF
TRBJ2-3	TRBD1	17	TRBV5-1	TGCGCCAGCAGAGGAGCTTCGGACAGGGCCGCCACAGATACGCAGTATTTT	CASRGASDRAATDTQYF
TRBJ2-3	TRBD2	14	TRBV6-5	TGTGCCACCCGACTAGCGGGGCCCACAGATACGCAGTATTTT	CATRLAGPTDTQYF
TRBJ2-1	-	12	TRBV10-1	TGCGCCAGCAGTGAGTTTAGTAGCGAGCAGTTCTTC	CASSEFSSEQFF